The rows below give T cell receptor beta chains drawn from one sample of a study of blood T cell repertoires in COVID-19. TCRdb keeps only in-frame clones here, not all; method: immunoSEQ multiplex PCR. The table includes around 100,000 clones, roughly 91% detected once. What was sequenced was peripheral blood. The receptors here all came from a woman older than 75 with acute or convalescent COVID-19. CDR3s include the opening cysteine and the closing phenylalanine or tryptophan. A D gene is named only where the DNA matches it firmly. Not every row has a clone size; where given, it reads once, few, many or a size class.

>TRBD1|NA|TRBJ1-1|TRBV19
TGTGCCAGTAGGCAAACAGGGGGCGCTCGGACTGAAGCTTTCTTT
CASRQTGGARTEAFF
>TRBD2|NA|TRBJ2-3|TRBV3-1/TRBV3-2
TGTGCCAGCAGCCAAGCAGGGGCGGCTAGCGGGAGAGGAGATACGCAGTATTTT
CASSQAGAASGRGDTQYF
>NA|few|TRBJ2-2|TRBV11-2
TGTGCCAGCAGCCAGCTAGCGAACACCGGGGAGCTGTTTTTT
CASSQLANTGELFF
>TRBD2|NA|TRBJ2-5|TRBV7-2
TGTGCCAGCAGCTTAGTAGCGGGGGGGTTGGAGACCCAGTACTTC
CASSLVAGGLETQYF
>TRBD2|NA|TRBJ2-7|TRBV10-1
TGCGCCAGCGGGGAAGGGGAGGGGTTGTACGAGCAGTACTTC
CASGEGEGLYEQYF
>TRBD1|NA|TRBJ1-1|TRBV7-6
TGTGCCAGCAGCCCGGGACAGGGGGCAGGAAGGAACACTGAAGCTTTCTTT
CASSPGQGAGRNTEAFF
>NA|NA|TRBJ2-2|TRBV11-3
TGTGCCAGCAGCTTCGACAGACAAAGGGGCACCGGGGAGCTGTTTTTT
CASSFDRQRGTGELFF
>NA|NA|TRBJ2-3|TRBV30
TGTGCCTGGCTTACCCCGGGTAAGGGCACAGATACGCAGTATTTT
CAWLTPGKGTDTQYF
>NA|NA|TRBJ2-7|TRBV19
TGTGCCAGTAGTATACAGGTCTCCTACGAGCAGTACTTC
CASSIQVSYEQYF
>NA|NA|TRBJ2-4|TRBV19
TGTGCCAGTAGTAGGGGTGAGGGCCTCGCGTACATTCAGTACTTC
CASSRGEGLAYIQYF
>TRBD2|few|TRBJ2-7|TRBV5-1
TGCGCCAGCAGCCCTGGGACTAGCGGGAGTACGTACGAGCAGTACTTC
CASSPGTSGSTYEQYF
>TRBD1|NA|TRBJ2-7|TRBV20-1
TGCAGTGCCAGGACAGGGTACGAGCAGTACTTC
CSARTGYEQYF
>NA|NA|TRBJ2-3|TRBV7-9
TGTGCCGTACAGAAGGGCACAGATACGCAGTATTTT
CAVQKGTDTQYF
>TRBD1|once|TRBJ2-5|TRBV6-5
TGTGCCAGCAGTATGGGACAGGGGAAGGGAGAGACCCAGTACTTC
CASSMGQGKGETQYF
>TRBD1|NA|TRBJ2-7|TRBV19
TGTGCCAGTAGGCCGGGACAGAGCTACGAGCAGTACTTC
CASRPGQSYEQYF
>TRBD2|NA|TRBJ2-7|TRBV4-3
TGCGCCAGCAGCCAAGACTTATCTAGCGGGCCTAATATGGACTACGAGCAGTACTTC
CASSQDLSSGPNMDYEQYF
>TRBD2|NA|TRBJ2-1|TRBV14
TGTGCCAGCAGCCGGACTAGCGGTTTTTACAATGAGCAGTTCTTC
CASSRTSGFYNEQFF
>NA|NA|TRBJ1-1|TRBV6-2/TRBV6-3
TGTGCCAGCAGCACCAGGGTTGTCGACGGCACTGAAGCTTTCTTT
CASSTRVVDGTEAFF
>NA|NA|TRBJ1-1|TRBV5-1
TGCGCCAGCAGCTTAGATCAGGCCCCGAACACTGAAGCTTTCTTT
CASSLDQAPNTEAFF
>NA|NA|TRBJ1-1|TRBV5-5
TGTGCCAGCAGCTTGGCAAGCATGAACACTGAAGCTTTCTTT
CASSLASMNTEAFF
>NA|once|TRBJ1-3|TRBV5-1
TGCGCCAGCAGTCGAGACATATACTCTGGAAACACCATATATTTT
CASSRDIYSGNTIYF
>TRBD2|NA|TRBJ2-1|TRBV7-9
TGTGCCAGCAGCTTGCGTCCACTAGCGGGGGCCTACAATGAGCAGTTCTTC
CASSLRPLAGAYNEQFF
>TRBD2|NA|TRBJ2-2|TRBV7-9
TGTGCCAGCAGACCAAGCGGGGGGGCAGGCGGGGAGCTGTTTTTT
CASRPSGGAGGELFF
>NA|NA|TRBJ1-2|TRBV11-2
TGTGCCAGCAGCTTAGATCAGGTGGTCTATGGCTACACCTTC
CASSLDQVVYGYTF
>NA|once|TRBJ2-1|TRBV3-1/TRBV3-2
TGTGCCAGCAGCCAAGGGGGGGGGACACTTGAGCAGTTCTTC
CASSQGGGTLEQFF
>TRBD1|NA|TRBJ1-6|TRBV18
TGTGCCAGCTCAACCACAGGGGAGGCTTCACCCCTCCACTTT
CASSTTGEASPLHF